This T cell receptor beta chain was obtained from a study of T-cell reconstitution after alpha-beta-depleted transplantation in children. Study-level points and caveats: Expanded graft clones, several hundred of them, were reportedly the source of alpha-beta T cells about two months after transplant.

The CDR3 loop spans 16 amino acids. V shed 1 base, J shed 7 bases, and the junction held 8 bases outside the gene matches. Germline lookup yields CDR1 LNHDA and CDR2 SQIVND (reference sequence). About this clonotype: Its specificity is unknown.

TCRbeta library preparation incorporated unique molecular identifiers. One entry per CDR3 protein, called by TCRdb with MiXCR from the PCR reads. The table lists approximately 430,000 distinct CDR3 sequences, 15% to 20% of them singletons, with under 30% in the top ten. The sequence was obtained from a boy younger than two who had a stem cell transplant for Wiskott-Aldrich syndrome, so the T cells may come from the graft donor. The rearrangement uses TRBV19 and TRBJ2-1, with TRBD1 matching 9 bases. Sequenced material: PBMCs, mostly from graft donor cells, taken 360 days after TCRalphabeta/CD19-depleted stem cell transplant. The CDR3 DNA follows: TGTGCCAGTAGTATAGTTCCGGGACAGGGTCGGAATGAGCAGTTCTTC. Translation gives CASSIVPGQGRNEQFF.